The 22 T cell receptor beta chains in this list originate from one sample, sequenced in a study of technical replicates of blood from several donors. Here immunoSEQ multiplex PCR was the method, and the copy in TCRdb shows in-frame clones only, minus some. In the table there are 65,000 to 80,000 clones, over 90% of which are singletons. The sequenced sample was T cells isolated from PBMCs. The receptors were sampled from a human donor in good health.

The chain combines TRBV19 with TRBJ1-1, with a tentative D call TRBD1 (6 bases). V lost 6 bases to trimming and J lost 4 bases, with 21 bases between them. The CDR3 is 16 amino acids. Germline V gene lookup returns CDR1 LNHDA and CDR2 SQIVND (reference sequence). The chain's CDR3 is CASSPIITGSSTEAFF. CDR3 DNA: TGTGCCAGTAGCCCAATAATCACAGGGTCGTCCACTGAAGCTTTCTTT.

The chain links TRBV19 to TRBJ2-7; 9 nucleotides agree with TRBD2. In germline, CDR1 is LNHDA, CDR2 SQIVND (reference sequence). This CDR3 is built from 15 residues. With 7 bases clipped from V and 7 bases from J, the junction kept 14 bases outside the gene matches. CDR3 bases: TGTGCCAGTACCACGACTAGCGGACGTCTGGGGGAGCAGTACTTC. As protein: CASTTTSGRLGEQYF.

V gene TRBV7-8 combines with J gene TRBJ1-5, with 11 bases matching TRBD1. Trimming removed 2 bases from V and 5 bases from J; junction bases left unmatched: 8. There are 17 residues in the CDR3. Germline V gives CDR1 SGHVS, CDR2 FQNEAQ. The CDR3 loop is CASSLIGQGAVDQPQHF. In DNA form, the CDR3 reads TGTGCCAGCAGCTTAATTGGACAGGGGGCGGTCGATCAGCCCCAGCATTTT. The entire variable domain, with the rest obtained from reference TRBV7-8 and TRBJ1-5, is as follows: GAGVSQSPRYKVAKRGQDVALRCDPISGHVSLFWYQQALGQGPEFLTYFQNEAQLDKSGLPSDRFFAERPEGSVSTLKIQRTQQEDSAVYLCASSLIGQGAVDQPQHFGDGTRLSIL.

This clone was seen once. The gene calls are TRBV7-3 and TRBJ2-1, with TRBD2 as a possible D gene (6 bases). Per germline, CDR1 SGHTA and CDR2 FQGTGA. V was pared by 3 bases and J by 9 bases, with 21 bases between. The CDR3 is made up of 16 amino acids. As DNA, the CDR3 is TGTGCCAGCAGCTTTCAATCGGGAGTAACTTCCGGTGAGCAGTTCTTC. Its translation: CASSFQSGVTSGEQFF.

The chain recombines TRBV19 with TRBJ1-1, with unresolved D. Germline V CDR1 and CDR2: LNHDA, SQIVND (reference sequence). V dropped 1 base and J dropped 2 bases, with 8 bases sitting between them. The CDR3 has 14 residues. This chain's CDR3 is CASSIGRGNTEAFF. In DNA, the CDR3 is TGTGCCAGTAGTATAGGGCGGGGAAACACTGAAGCTTTCTTT.

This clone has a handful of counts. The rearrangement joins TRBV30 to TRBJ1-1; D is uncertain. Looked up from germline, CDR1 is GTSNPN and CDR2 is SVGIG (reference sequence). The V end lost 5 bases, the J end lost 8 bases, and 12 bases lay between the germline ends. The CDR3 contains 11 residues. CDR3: CAWLQNSEAFF. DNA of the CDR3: TGTGCCTGGCTACAAAATAGCGAAGCTTTCTTT.

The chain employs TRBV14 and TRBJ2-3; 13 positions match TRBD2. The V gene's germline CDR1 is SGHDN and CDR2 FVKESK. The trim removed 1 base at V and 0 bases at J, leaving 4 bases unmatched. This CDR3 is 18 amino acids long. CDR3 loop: CASSQVGLAGRSTDTQYF. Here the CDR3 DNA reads TGTGCCAGCAGCCAAGTGGGACTAGCGGGGAGGAGCACAGATACGCAGTATTTT.

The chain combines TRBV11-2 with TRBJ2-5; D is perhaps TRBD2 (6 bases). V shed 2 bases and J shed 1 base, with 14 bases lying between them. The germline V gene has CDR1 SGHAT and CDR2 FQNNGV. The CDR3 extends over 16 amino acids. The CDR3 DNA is TGTGCCAGCAGCTTAATCTGGCCTAGCGTCCAAGAGACCCAGTACTTC. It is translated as CASSLIWPSVQETQYF.

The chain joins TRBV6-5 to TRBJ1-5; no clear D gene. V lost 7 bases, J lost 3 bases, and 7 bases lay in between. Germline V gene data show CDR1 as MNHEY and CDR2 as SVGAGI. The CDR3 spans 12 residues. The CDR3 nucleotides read TGTGCCAGCAACAACTACAATCAGCCCCAGCATTTT. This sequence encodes CASNNYNQPQHF.

In nucleotides, the CDR3 is TGTGCTAGTTCGCGACAGTTTAATGAAAAACTGTTTTTT. Its protein product is CASSRQFNEKLFF. The chain has TRBV7-7 and TRBJ1-4; D may be TRBD1 (5 bases). The CDR3 sequence is 13 residues long. Germline CDR1 reads SSHAT; CDR2 reads FNYEAQ (reference sequence).

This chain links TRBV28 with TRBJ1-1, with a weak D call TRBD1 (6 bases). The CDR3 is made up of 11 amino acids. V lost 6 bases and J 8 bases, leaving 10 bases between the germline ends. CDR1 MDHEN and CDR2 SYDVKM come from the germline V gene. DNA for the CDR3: TGTGCCAGCAGAGGGGGGGGAGAAGCTTTCTTT. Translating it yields CASRGGGEAFF.

CDR3 DNA: TGTGCCAGCAGTGTTTACCAGGGAAACGAGCAGTACTTC. Translated: CASSVYQGNEQYF. V gene TRBV2 combines with J gene TRBJ2-7; possibly TRBD1 for D (5 bases). Deletions cut 4 bases from V and 5 bases from J, with 12 bases between. Per the germline V gene, CDR1 is SNHLY and CDR2 is FYNNEI. The CDR3 loop spans 13 amino acids. The full variable domain, in which reference TRBV2 and TRBJ2-7 provide the parts outside the CDR3, is EPEVTQTPSHQVTQMGQEVILRCVPISNHLYFYWYRQILGQKVEFLVSFYNNEISEKSEIFDDQFSVERPDGSNFTLKIRSTKLEDSAMYFCASSVYQGNEQYFGPGTRLTVT.

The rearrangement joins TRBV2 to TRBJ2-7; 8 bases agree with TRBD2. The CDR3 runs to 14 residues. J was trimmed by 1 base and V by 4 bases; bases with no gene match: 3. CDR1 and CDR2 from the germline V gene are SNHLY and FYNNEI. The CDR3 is CASSGLASSYEQYF. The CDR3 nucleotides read TGTGCCAGCAGTGGACTAGCGAGTTCCTACGAGCAGTACTTC.

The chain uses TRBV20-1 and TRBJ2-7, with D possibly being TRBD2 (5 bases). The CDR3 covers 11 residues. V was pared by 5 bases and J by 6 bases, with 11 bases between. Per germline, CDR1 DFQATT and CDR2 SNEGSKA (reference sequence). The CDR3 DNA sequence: TGCAGTGCTGGAACTAGTTTCGAGCAGTACTTC. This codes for CSAGTSFEQYF.

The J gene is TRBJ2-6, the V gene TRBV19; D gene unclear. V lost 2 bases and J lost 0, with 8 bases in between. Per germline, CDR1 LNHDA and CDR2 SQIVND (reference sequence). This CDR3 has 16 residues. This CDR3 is CASSITIVSGANVLTF. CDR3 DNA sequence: TGTGCCAGTAGTATAACAATCGTCTCTGGGGCCAACGTCCTGACTTTC.

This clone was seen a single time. The CDR3 DNA reads TGTGCCAGCAGTGACTATTACGAGCAGTACTTC. Translation gives CASSDYYEQYF. The J gene is TRBJ2-7, the V gene TRBV28; D may be TRBD2 (5 bases). This CDR3 region has 11 residues. The germline V gene encodes CDR1 MDHEN and CDR2 SYDVKM. V was shortened by 5 bases and J by 4 bases, with 6 bases between the two germline ends.

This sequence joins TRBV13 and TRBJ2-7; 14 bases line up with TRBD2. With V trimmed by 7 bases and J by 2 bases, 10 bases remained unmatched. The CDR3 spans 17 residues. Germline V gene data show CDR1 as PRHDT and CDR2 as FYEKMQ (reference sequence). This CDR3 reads CASTQGGTSGSPYEQYF. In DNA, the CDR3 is TGTGCCAGCACCCAAGGGGGGACTAGCGGGAGTCCCTACGAGCAGTACTTC. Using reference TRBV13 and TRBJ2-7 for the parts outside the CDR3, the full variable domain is AAGVIQSPRHLIKEKRETATLKCYPIPRHDTVYWYQQGPGQDPQFLISFYEKMQSDKGSIPDRFSAQQFSDYHSELNMSSLELGDSALYFCASTQGGTSGSPYEQYFGPGTRLTVT.

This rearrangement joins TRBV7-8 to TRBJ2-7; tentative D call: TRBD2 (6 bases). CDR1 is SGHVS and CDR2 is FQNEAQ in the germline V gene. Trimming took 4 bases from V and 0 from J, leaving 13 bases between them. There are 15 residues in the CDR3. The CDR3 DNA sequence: TGTGCCAGCAGCTCCGGGGGACGACTCTCCTACGAGCAGTACTTC. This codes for CASSSGGRLSYEQYF.

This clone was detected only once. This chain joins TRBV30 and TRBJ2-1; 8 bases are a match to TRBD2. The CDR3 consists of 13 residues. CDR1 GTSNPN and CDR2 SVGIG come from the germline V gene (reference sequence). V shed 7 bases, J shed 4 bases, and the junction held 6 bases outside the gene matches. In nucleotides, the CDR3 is TGTGCCTTCGTAATAGCGGGGTACAATGAGCAGTTCTTC. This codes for CAFVIAGYNEQFF.

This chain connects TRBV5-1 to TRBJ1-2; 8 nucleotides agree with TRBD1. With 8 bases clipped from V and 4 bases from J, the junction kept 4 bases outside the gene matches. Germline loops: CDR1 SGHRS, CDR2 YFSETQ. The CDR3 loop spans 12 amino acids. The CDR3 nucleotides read TGCGCCAGTACCCAGGGGGCCTATGGCTACACCTTC. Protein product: CASTQGAYGYTF.

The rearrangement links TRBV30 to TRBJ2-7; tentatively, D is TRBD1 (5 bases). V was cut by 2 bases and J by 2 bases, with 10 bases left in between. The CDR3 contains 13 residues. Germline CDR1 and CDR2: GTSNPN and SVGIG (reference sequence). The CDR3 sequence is CAWSLSGTYEQYF. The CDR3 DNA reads TGTGCCTGGAGTTTGTCAGGGACCTACGAGCAGTACTTC.

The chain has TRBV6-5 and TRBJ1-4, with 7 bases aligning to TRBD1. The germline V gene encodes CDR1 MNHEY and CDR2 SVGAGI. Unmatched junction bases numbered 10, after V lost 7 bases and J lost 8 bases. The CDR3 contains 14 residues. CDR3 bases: TGTGCCAGCATCTCAGACAGGGTGAAGGAAAAACTGTTTTTT. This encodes CASISDRVKEKLFF.